The present TCR beta chain was sequenced within a study of OX40 agonist ivuxolimab in advanced cancers. The study's findings and limits: At doses 0.1 to 3.0 mg/kg, CD4+ and CD8+ clones expanded. There were, on average, more expanded clones in CD8+ T cells than in CD4+.

Regarding this clone: The antigen is unknown.

Some clones are missing from TCRdb's copy, which holds only in-frame ones; the method was immunoSEQ multiplex PCR. The data contain fewer than 85,000 clones, 70% to 90% of them singletons. The germline V and J ends were trimmed by 4 bases and 7 bases, with 11 bases remaining between them. The CDR3 is 13 residues long. The germline V gene has CDR1 MDHEN and CDR2 SYDVKM. Sequences were derived from CD4+ or CD8+ T cells sorted from blood, sampled in a trial of the OX40 agonist ivuxolimab. V gene TRBV28 combines with J gene TRBJ2-4; D uncertain. The receptor was isolated from an adult with an advanced solid tumor such as melanoma, head and neck, liver or kidney cancer. The CDR3 region is CASSSQGLNIQYF. The CDR3 DNA is TGTGCCAGCAGTTCCCAAGGTTTGAACATTCAGTACTTC.